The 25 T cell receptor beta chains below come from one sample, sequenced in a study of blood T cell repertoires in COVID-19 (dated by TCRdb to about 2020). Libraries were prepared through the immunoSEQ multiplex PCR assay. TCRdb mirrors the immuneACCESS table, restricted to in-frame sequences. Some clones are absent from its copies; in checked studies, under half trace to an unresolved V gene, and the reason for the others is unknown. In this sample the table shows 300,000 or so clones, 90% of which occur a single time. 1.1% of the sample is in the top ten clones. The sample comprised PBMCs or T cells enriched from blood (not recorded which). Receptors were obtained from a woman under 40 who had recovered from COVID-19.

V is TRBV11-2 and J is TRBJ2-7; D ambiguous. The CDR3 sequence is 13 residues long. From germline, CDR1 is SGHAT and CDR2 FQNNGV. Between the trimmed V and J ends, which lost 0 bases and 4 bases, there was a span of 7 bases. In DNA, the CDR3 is TGTGCCAGCAGCTTAGAGTCTATTTACGAGCAGTACTTC. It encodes CASSLESIYEQYF.

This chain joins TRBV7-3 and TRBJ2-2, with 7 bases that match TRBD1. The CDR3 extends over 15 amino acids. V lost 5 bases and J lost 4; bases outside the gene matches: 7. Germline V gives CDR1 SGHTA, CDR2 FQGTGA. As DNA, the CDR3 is TGTGCCAGCAGCCAGACAGGGAAGGGCACCGGGGAGCTGTTTTTT. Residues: CASSQTGKGTGELFF.

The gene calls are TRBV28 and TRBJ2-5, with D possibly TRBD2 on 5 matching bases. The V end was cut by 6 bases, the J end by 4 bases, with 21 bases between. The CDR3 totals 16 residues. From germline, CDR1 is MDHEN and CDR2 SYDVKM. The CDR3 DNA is TGTGCCAGCAGCCCCAGTGTCGGGATAGGTGGAGAGACCCAGTACTTC. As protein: CASSPSVGIGGETQYF. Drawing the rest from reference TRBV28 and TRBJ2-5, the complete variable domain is DVKVTQSSRYLVKRTGEKVFLECVQDMDHENMFWYRQDPGLGLRLIYFSYDVKMKEKGDIPEGYSVSREKKERFSLILESASTNQTSMYLCASSPSVGIGGETQYFGPGTRLLVL.

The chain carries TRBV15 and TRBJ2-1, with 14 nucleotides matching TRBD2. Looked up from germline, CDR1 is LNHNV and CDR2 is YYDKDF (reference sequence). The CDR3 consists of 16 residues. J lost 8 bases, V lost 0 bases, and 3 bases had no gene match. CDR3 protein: CATSRDRLAGGHEQFF. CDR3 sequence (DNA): TGTGCCACCAGCAGAGATAGACTAGCGGGAGGGCATGAGCAGTTCTTC.

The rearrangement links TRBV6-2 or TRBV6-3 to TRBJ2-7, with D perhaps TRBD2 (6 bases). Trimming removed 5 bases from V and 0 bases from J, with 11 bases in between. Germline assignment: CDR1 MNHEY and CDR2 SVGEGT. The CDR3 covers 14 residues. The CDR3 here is CASSPGTSSYEQYF. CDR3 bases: TGTGCCAGCAGTCCCGGGACTTCCTCCTACGAGCAGTACTTC.

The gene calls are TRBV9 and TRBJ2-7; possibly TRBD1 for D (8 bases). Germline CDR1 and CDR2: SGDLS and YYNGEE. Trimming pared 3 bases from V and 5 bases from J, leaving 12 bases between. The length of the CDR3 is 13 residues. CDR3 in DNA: TGTGCCAGCAGCGCACAGGGGGGGGACGAGCAGTACTTC. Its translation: CASSAQGGDEQYF.

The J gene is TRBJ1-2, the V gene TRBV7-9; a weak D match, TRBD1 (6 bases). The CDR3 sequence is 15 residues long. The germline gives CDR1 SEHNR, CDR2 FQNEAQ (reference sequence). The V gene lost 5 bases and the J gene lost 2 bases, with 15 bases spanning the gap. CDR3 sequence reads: CASSRWGTPNYGYTF. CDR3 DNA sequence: TGTGCCAGCAGCCGTTGGGGGACACCGAACTATGGCTACACCTTC.

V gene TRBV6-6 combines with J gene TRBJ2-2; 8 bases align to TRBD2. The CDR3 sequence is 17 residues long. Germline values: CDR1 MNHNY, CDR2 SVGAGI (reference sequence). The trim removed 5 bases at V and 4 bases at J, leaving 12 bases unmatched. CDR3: CASSPPPAGVLTGELFF. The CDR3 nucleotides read TGTGCCAGCAGTCCACCGCCAGCGGGAGTTCTCACCGGGGAGCTGTTTTTT.

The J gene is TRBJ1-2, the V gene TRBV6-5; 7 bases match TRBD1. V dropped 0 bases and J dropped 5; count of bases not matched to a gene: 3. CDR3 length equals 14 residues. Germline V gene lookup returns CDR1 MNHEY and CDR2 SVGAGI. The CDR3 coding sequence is TGTGCCAGCAGTTACTCAGGGACAGCTTATGGCTACACCTTC. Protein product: CASSYSGTAYGYTF.

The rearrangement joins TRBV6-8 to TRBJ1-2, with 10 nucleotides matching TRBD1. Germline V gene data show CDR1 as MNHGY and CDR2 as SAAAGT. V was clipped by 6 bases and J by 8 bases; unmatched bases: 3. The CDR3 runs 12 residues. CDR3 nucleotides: TGTGCCAGCAGGACAGGGGGCAGAGGCTACACCTTC. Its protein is CASRTGGRGYTF.

The CDR3 bases are TGCGCCAGCGGGGGGACAGCCGCCTATGGCTACACCTTC. Translated, it gives CASGGTAAYGYTF. This chain joins TRBV5-1 and TRBJ1-2; TRBD1 matches at 7 bases. Germline V gene sequence: CDR1 SGHRS, CDR2 YFSETQ. CDR3 size: 13 residues. With V trimmed by 7 bases and J by 4 bases, 7 bases remained unmatched.

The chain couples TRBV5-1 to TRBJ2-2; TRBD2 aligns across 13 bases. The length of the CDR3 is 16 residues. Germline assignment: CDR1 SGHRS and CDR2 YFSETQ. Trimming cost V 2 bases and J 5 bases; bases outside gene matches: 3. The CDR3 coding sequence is TGCGCCAGCAGCTTACTAGCGGGAGGGAGTACCGGGGAGCTGTTTTTT. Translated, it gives CASSLLAGGSTGELFF.

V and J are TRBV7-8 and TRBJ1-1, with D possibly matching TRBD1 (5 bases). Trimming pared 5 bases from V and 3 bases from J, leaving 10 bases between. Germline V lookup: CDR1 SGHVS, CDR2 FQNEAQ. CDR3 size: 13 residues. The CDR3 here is CASSMGLYTEAFF. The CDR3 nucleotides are TGTGCCAGCAGCATGGGACTTTACACTGAAGCTTTCTTT.

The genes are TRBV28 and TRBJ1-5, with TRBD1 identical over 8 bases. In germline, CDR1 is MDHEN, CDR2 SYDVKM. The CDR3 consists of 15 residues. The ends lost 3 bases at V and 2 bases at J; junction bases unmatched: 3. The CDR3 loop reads CASSFYRGGNQPQHF. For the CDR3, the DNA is TGTGCCAGCAGTTTTTACAGGGGGGGCAATCAGCCCCAGCATTTT.

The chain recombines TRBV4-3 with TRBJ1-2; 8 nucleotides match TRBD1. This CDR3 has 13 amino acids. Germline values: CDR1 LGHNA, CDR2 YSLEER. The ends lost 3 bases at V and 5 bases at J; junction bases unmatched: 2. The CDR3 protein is CASSQDRDYGYTF. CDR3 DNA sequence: TGCGCCAGCAGCCAGGACAGGGATTATGGCTACACCTTC.

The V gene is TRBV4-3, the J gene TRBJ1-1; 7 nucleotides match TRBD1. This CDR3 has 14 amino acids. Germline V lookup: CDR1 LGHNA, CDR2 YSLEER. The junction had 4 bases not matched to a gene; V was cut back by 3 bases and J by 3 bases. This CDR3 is CASSQYRGYTEAFF. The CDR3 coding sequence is TGCGCCAGCAGCCAGTACAGGGGCTACACTGAAGCTTTCTTT.

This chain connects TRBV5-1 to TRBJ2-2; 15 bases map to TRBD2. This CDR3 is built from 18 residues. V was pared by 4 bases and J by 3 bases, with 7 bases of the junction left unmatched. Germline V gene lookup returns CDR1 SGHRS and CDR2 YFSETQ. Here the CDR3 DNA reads TGCGCCAGCAGCCCCGGGACTAGCGGGAGGCTTTACACCGGGGAGCTGTTTTTT. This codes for CASSPGTSGRLYTGELFF.

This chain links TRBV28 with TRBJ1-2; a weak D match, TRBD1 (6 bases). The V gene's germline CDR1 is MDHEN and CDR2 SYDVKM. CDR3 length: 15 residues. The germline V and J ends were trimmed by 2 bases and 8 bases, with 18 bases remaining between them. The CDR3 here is CASSLDRILPGGYTF. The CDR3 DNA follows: TGTGCCAGCAGTTTAGACAGGATTCTCCCCGGGGGCTACACCTTC.

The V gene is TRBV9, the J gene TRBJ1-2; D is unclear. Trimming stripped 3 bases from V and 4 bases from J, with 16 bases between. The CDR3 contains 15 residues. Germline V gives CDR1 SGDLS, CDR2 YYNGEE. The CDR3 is CASSDRPNSLYGYTF. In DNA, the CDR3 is TGTGCCAGCAGCGACCGCCCGAACAGCCTCTATGGCTACACCTTC.

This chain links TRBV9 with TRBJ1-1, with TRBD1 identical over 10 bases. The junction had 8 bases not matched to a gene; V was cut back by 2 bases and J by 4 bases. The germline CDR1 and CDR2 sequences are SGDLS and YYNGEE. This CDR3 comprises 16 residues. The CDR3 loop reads CASSVNRDRGGTEAFF. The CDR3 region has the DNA TGTGCCAGCAGCGTTAACCGGGACAGGGGTGGCACTGAAGCTTTCTTT.

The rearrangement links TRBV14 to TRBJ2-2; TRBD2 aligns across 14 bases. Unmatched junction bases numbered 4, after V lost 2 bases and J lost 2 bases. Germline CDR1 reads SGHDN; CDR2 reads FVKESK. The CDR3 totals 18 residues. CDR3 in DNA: TGTGCCAGCAGCCAATGGACTAGCGGGAGGCTAAACACCGGGGAGCTGTTTTTT. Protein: CASSQWTSGRLNTGELFF.

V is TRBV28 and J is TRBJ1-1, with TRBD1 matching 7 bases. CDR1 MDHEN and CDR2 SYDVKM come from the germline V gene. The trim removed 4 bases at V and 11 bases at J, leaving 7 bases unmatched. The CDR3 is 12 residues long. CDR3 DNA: TGTGCCAGCAGTTCCTCAGACAGGGCCGCTTTCTTT. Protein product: CASSSSDRAAFF.

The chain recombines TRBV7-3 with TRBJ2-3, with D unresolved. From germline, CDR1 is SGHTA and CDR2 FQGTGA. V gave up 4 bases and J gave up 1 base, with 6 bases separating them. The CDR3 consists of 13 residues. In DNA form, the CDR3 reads TGTGCCAGCAGCTCCCCCGGCACAGATACGCAGTATTTT. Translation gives CASSSPGTDTQYF. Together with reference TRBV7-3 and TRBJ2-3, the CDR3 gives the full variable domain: GAGVSQTPSNKVTEKGKYVELRCDPISGHTALYWYRQSLGQGPEFLIYFQGTGAADDSGLPNDRFFAVRPEGSVSTLKIQRTERGDSAVYLCASSSPGTDTQYFGPGTRLTVL.

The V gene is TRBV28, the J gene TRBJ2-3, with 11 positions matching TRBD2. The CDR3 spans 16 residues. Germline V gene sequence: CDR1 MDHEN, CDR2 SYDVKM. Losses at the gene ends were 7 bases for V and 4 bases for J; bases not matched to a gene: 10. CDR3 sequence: CASNPLAGEGSDTQYF. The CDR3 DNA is TGTGCCAGCAACCCACTAGCGGGAGAAGGTTCAGATACGCAGTATTTT. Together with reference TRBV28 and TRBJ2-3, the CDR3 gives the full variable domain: DVKVTQSSRYLVKRTGEKVFLECVQDMDHENMFWYRQDPGLGLRLIYFSYDVKMKEKGDIPEGYSVSREKKERFSLILESASTNQTSMYLCASNPLAGEGSDTQYFGPGTRLTVL.

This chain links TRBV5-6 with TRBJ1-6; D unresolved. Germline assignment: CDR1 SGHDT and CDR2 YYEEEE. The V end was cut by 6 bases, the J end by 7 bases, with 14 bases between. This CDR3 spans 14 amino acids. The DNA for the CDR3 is TGTGCCAGCAACCCGGGGAGTCGGAATTCACCCCTCCACTTT. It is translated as CASNPGSRNSPLHF.